This T cell receptor (beta chain) was sequenced in a study of cytomegalovirus exposure and HLA in healthy donors. Study at large: Roughly 80 million unique TCRs from HLA-typed donors made up an early data release.

The primer mix had 60 Vbeta and 13 Jbeta primers. Sequencing used immunoSEQ multiplex PCR; TCRdb keeps in-frame clones, though not all of them. The sample includes approximately 120,000 clones, roughly 80% seen only once; the top ten take 3.6%. Study conclusions and caveats: Whilst most TCR sequences proved rare, a subset of public TCRs occurred across many donors.

This clone turned up a few times. Antigen specificity is unknown. This TCR was recovered from a middle-aged woman in good health and CMV-seropositive. The material sequenced was PBMCs.

The CDR3 nucleotides are TGTGCCAGCAGCGTTAGTAGCGGGGGCTCCTACGAGCAGTACTTC. It translates to CASSVSSGGSYEQYF. This chain joins TRBV9 and TRBJ2-7, with 9 positions matching TRBD2. Germline trimming cut 2 bases from V and 0 bases from J; bases unmatched to any gene: 3. In germline, CDR1 is SGDLS, CDR2 YYNGEE. The CDR3 consists of 15 residues.